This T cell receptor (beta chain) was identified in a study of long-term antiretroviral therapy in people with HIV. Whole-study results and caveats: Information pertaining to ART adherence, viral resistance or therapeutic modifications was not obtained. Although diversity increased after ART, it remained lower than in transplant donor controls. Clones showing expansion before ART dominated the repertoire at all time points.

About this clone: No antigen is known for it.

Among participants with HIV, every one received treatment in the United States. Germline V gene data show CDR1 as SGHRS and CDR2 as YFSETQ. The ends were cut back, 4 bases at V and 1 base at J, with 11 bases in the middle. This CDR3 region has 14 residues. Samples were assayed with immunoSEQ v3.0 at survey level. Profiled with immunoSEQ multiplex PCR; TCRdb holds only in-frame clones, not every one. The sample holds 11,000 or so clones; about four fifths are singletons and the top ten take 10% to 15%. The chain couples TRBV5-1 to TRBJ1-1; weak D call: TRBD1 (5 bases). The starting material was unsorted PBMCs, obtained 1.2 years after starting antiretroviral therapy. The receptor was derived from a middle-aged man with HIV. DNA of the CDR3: TGCGCCAGCAGCCGCTGGGGGGAGAACACTGAAGCTTTCTTT. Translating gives CASSRWGENTEAFF.